Below are 14 T cell receptor beta chains sequenced from a single sample in a study of blood T cells in healthy people across ages. For the second PCR, which ran for about 6 to 11 cycles, a sample-barcoded 5' primer and a J-beta primer mix were used. One entry per CDR3 protein, called by TCRdb with MiXCR from the 5' RACE reads. Of hundreds of thousands of distinct CDR3 sequences detected, roughly 31% appear once; the ten largest clones hold roughly 14%. Sequenced material: blood. Every receptor here comes from a woman older than 75 in good health.

As to this clonotype: Relative to the germline gene, one junction end is altered; a read error may explain this. V gene TRBV7-3 combines with J gene TRBJ2-4, with D perhaps assigned TRBD1 or TRBD2 (6 bases each). The CDR3 sequence is 15 residues long. Germline lookup yields CDR1 SGHTA and CDR2 FQGTGA. CDR3 sequence (DNA): TGTGCCAGCGGCTTAACGGGGGCAGGGAATGATGAGCAGTACTTC. It yields the protein CASGLTGAGNDEQYF.

The sample holds many counts of this clonotype. The rearrangement uses TRBV7-9 and TRBJ1-6; D remains unclear. CDR1 is SEHNR, CDR2 FQNEAQ, per germline (reference sequence). The V end lost 1 base, the J end lost 6 bases, and 7 bases lay between the germline ends. This CDR3 spans 14 amino acids. The CDR3 DNA sequence: TGTGCCAGCAGCTTAGTTCTGCCTAATTCACCCCTCCACTTT. Amino acid sequence: CASSLVLPNSPLHF.

V and J are TRBV2 and TRBJ1-6, with TRBD1 as a possible D gene (5 bases). The CDR3 is 14 amino acids. Trimming stripped 8 bases from V and 3 bases from J, with 11 bases between. Germline CDR1 and CDR2: SNHLY and FYNNEI. CDR3 in amino acids: CASGKDSYNSPLHF. The CDR3 DNA reads TGTGCCAGCGGGAAAGACAGCTATAATTCACCCCTCCACTTT.

The chain carries TRBV5-1 and TRBJ2-3; possible D gene TRBD2, 6 bases. Trimming removed 4 bases from V and 5 bases from J, with 17 bases in between. The CDR3 consists of 15 residues. Germline CDR1 and CDR2: SGHRS and YFSETQ. In nucleotides, the CDR3 is TGCGCCAGCAGCACCGGGACTGGTGTCATAGATACGCAGTATTTT. It is translated as CASSTGTGVIDTQYF.

Of note for this clonotype: This clone may be a read error of a much larger clone one base away. The chain combines TRBV20-1 with TRBJ2-1; 8 bases align to TRBD2. This CDR3 has 16 amino acids. Germline V lookup: CDR1 DFQATT, CDR2 SNEGSKA (reference sequence). The J segment lost 0 bases and the V segment lost 4 bases, leaving 8 bases of the junction unmatched. CDR3 nucleotide sequence: TGCAGTGCTAACCCCCGGCGGGGGGTCTCCTACAATGAGCAGTTCTTC. Protein product: CSANPRRGVSYNEQFF.

There are a few counts of this clonotype. Being one base from a much bigger clone, this may be a read error. The V call is TRBV20-1, the J call TRBJ2-1, with D tentatively TRBD1 or TRBD2 (6 bases each). Judging by the DNA end, TRBJ2-7 fits better; the J call may be wrong. The germline V gene encodes CDR1 DFQATT and CDR2 SNEGSKA (reference sequence). The CDR3 totals 16 residues. CDR3 bases: TGCAGTGCCAAAGGGTCTGGGGGGCGCTCCTACAATGAGCAGTACTTC. It yields the protein CSAKGSGGRSYNEQYF.

The chain employs TRBV18 and TRBJ1-1; D call uncertain. This CDR3 has 14 amino acids. The V end lost 1 base, the J end lost 4 bases, and 10 bases lay between the germline ends. The germline gives CDR1 KGHSH, CDR2 LQKENI. CDR3 bases: TGTGCCAGCTCACCACAGGGAGCTACCACTGAAGCTTTCTTT. Amino acids: CASSPQGATTEAFF.

The sample holds a few counts of this clonotype. A single base separates this from a much larger clone, so it may be a read error. This sequence joins TRBV5-6 and TRBJ2-5; 11 bases agree with TRBD2. Trimming removed 4 bases from V and 11 bases from J; junction bases left unmatched: 16. The CDR3 runs 16 residues. The V gene's germline CDR1 is SGHDT and CDR2 YYEEEE. The CDR3 here is CASSGGLADSYNEQYF. The CDR3 coding sequence is TGTGCCAGCAGCGGGGGACTAGCGGATTCCTACAATGAGCAGTACTTC.

The J gene is TRBJ2-3, the V gene TRBV30; D uncertain. V lost 2 bases, J lost 2 bases, and 5 bases lay in between. CDR1 is GTSNPN and CDR2 is SVGIG in the germline V gene (reference sequence). CDR3 size: 12 residues. The chain's CDR3 is CAWSSTTDTQYF. The DNA of the CDR3 is TGTGCCTGGAGTTCCACCACAGATACGCAGTATTTT.

This clonotype was counted at least ten times. The J gene is TRBJ2-1, the V gene TRBV5-1; 12 nucleotides agree with TRBD2. CDR1 and CDR2 from the germline V gene are SGHRS and YFSETQ. CDR3 length: 14 residues. The V gene end was trimmed by 3 bases and the J gene end by 9 bases; junction bases not matched to a gene: 4. The CDR3 is CASSWLAGGPEQFF. CDR3 coding DNA: TGCGCCAGCAGCTGGCTAGCGGGGGGGCCTGAGCAGTTCTTC.

This clonotype appeared many times. With a much larger clone just one base away, this may be a read error. The rearrangement links TRBV7-9 to TRBJ2-3, with 9 bases aligning to TRBD1. Losses at the gene ends were 11 bases for V and 6 bases for J; bases not matched to a gene: 9. Germline CDR1 and CDR2: SEHNR and FQNEAQ (reference sequence). The CDR3 covers 13 residues. The CDR3 DNA sequence: TGTGCCGGAGGGGACAGGGCCAGGGATACGCAGTATTTT. Its translation: CAGGDRARDTQYF.

A word on this clonotype: A much larger clone lies a single base off, so this may be a read error. The rearrangement joins TRBV5-8 to TRBJ2-5; TRBD1 might be the D (6 bases). Germline V CDR1 and CDR2: SGHTS, YDEGEE. Trimming removed 0 bases from V and 11 bases from J, with 17 bases in between. The CDR3 is 14 amino acids. The chain's CDR3 is CASSLVAGVDEQYF. CDR3 in DNA: TGTGCCAGCAGCTTGGTGGCAGGGGTGGATGAGCAGTACTTC.

About this clonotype: Germline and junction disagree at one end, which may indicate a read error. V gene TRBV20-1 combines with J gene TRBJ2-5, with D perhaps being TRBD1 or TRBD2 (5 bases each). The CDR3 spans 15 residues. From germline, CDR1 is DFQATT and CDR2 SNEGSKA (reference sequence). The CDR3 bases are TGCTGTGCTAGAGTTCCGGGGCCGAACAAAGAGGCCCAGTACTTC. Translation gives CCARVPGPNKEAQYF.

This clonotype was picked up many times. V is TRBV6-5 and J is TRBJ2-7; D is unresolved. V was cut by 2 bases and J by 4 bases, with 9 bases left in between. The CDR3 contains 13 residues. Germline CDR1 and CDR2: MNHEY and SVGAGI. CDR3 residues: CASSYLRSYEQYF. CDR3 DNA: TGTGCCAGCAGTTACCTCAGATCATACGAGCAGTACTTC.